A selection of T cell receptor beta chains follows, all from one sample in a study of blood T cell repertoires in COVID-19. Data came from immunoSEQ multiplex PCR; TCRdb stores just in-frame clones and leaves some out. The sample lists about 140,000 clones, approximately 85% occurring once. Sequenced sample: peripheral blood. The receptors shown here come from a man aged 45-60 years with acute or convalescent COVID-19. Both conserved end residues are part of each CDR3. D genes are given only for firm matches. A clone size is listed for some rows: how often the clone was seen (once, few, many), or a class if it is expanded.

>NA|TRBD1|TRBV2|TRBJ2-1
CASNQNGQAYNEQFF
TGTGCCAGCAACCAGAACGGACAGGCGTACAATGAGCAGTTCTTC
>NA|NA|TRBV6-2/TRBV6-3|TRBJ1-2
CASSPRYGYTF
TGTGCCAGCAGTCCCCGCTATGGCTACACCTTC
>once|TRBD1|TRBV9|TRBJ1-3
CASSAIGTGGNTIYF
TGTGCCAGCAGCGCGATAGGGACAGGGGGAAACACCATATATTTT
>NA|NA|TRBV11-3|TRBJ1-6
CALSVVYNSPLHF
TGTGCCCTTTCGGTAGTTTATAATTCACCCCTCCACTTT
>NA|TRBD1|TRBV19|TRBJ1-2
CASSAGTDYGYTF
TGTGCCAGTAGTGCCGGGACAGACTATGGCTACACCTTC
>NA|TRBD1|TRBV28|TRBJ1-4
CASSRPGGLSLEKLFF
TGTGCCAGCAGTCGGCCAGGGGGCCTGAGTTTGGAAAAACTGTTTTTT
>NA|NA|TRBV5-8|TRBJ2-7
CASSLASTVYEQYF
TGTGCCAGCAGCTTGGCCTCGACAGTCTACGAGCAGTACTTC
>NA|TRBD1|TRBV18|TRBJ1-2
CASRTGDGYGYTF
TGTGCCAGCCGAACAGGGGATGGCTATGGCTACACCTTC
>NA|TRBD1|TRBV5-1|TRBJ2-2
CASSLTTGQGGELFF
TGCGCCAGCAGCTTAACGACAGGGCAGGGCGGGGAGCTGTTTTTT
>NA|TRBD1|TRBV30|TRBJ2-5
CALRGLGTQYF
TGTGCCCTGAGGGGGCTTGGGACCCAGTACTTC
>NA|NA|TRBV7-9|TRBJ1-5
CASSLREGGQPQHF
TGTGCCAGCAGCTTAAGGGAGGGAGGCCAGCCCCAGCATTTT
>NA|NA|TRBV24-1|TRBJ2-7
CATSPAGFPYEQYF
TGTGCCACCAGCCCAGCAGGATTCCCCTACGAGCAGTACTTC
>few|NA|TRBV9|TRBJ1-1
CASSVVQNTEAFF
TGTGCCAGCAGCGTAGTCCAGAACACTGAAGCTTTCTTT
>NA|TRBD1|TRBV24-1|TRBJ1-2
CATSEPGTDRYGYTF
TGTGCCACCAGTGAGCCTGGGACAGATCGCTATGGCTACACCTTC
>few|TRBD1|TRBV5-1|TRBJ1-3
CASSLGDRETRLTGNTIYF
TGCGCCAGCAGCTTGGGGGACAGGGAGACGCGCTTGACTGGAAACACCATATATTTT
>once|TRBD2|TRBV7-6|TRBJ2-5
CASSSLAGGTQYF
TGTGCCAGCAGCTCTCTGGCGGGGGGGACCCAGTACTTC
>NA|TRBD2|TRBV5-4|TRBJ2-7
CASSFGGSYEQYF
TGTGCCAGCAGCTTCGGGGGGAGCTACGAGCAGTACTTC
>NA|TRBD1|TRBV27|TRBJ2-7
CASSFGTGVDEQYF
TGTGCCAGCAGTTTCGGGACAGGTGTAGACGAGCAGTACTTC
>NA|TRBD1|TRBV4-1|TRBJ1-1
CASSQRGQMNTEAFF
TGCGCCAGCAGCCAAAGGGGACAGATGAACACTGAAGCTTTCTTT
>NA|NA|TRBV14|TRBJ2-1
CASSLVLIAEQFF
TGTGCCAGCAGCCTTGTTTTGATAGCTGAGCAGTTCTTC
>once|TRBD1|TRBV30|TRBJ1-2
CAWSVGGDYGYTF
TGTGCCTGGAGTGTAGGGGGCGACTATGGCTACACCTTC
>NA|TRBD1|TRBV10-3|TRBJ2-1
CAISANRGRGDNEQFF
TGTGCCATCAGTGCCAACAGGGGGCGCGGAGACAATGAGCAGTTCTTC
>once|NA|TRBV6-5|TRBJ2-7
CASSYGPEGEQYF
TGTGCCAGCAGTTACGGGCCCGAGGGCGAGCAGTACTTC
>NA|TRBD1|TRBV6-5|TRBJ1-1
CASNTGGAYTEAFF
TGTGCCAGCAACACAGGGGGCGCGTACACTGAAGCTTTCTTT
>once|NA|TRBV21-1|TRBJ1-6
CARNGRQGNSLYNSPLHF
TGTGCCAGAAATGGTCGACAGGGGAATAGCCTCTATAATTCACCCCTCCACTTT
>NA|TRBD2|TRBV6-4|TRBJ2-1
CASSDLAGGYNEQFF
TGTGCCAGCAGTGATCTAGCGGGGGGATACAATGAGCAGTTCTTC
>NA|TRBD1|TRBV7-2|TRBJ2-3
CASSPGQITDTQYF
TGTGCCAGCAGCCCGGGACAGATCACAGATACGCAGTATTTT
>NA|NA|TRBV7-9|TRBJ2-1
CASTSGGRESDSADYNEQFF
TGTGCCAGCACCTCCGGGGGGCGGGAGTCCGATTCCGCGGACTACAATGAGCAGTTCTTC
>NA|NA|TRBV18|TRBJ1-6
CASSPPSGGYNSPLHF
TGTGCCAGCTCACCACCGTCGGGGGGCTATAATTCACCCCTCCACTTT
>NA|NA|TRBV6-5|TRBJ2-5
CASSLGLEETQYF
TGTGCCAGTTCCCTAGGCCTAGAGGAGACCCAGTACTTC
>NA|TRBD1|TRBV7-9|TRBJ2-7
CASSRTGLYEQYF
TGTGCCAGCAGCCGGACAGGGCTCTACGAGCAGTACTTC
>NA|NA|TRBV10-2|TRBJ2-3
CASSAVGGDTQYF
TGCGCCAGCAGTGCCGTAGGAGGAGATACGCAGTATTTT
>NA|NA|TRBV11-3|TRBJ1-3
CASSQTGYGNTIYF
TGTGCCAGCAGCCAGACGGGGTACGGAAACACCATATATTTT
>NA|NA|TRBV6-5|TRBJ1-6
CASSPRGYNSPLHF
TGTGCCAGCAGCCCCAGGGGTTATAATTCACCCCTCCACTTT
>NA|NA|TRBV3-1/TRBV3-2|TRBJ2-2
CASSQDLVGVFGELFF
TGTGCCAGCAGCCAAGATCTGGTGGGAGTATTCGGGGAGCTGTTTTTT
>NA|TRBD2|TRBV27|TRBJ2-7
CASSLSPPTSGTIYEQYF
TGTGCCAGCAGTTTATCCCCCCCGACTAGCGGGACGATCTACGAGCAGTACTTC
>NA|NA|TRBV7-3|TRBJ2-2
CASSLSGQNTGELFF
TGTGCCAGCAGCTTATCGGGTCAGAACACCGGGGAGCTGTTTTTT
>once|NA|TRBV9|TRBJ2-6
CASSVGYPSRGANVLTF
TGTGCCAGCAGCGTAGGATACCCTTCGAGAGGGGCCAACGTCCTGACTTTC
>once|NA|TRBV20-1|TRBJ1-2
CSASGQYGYTF
TGCAGTGCTAGTGGCCAGTATGGCTACACCTTC